This entry lists 20 T cell receptor beta chains sequenced from one sample in a study of human T cells and chemical hapten exposure (dated by TCRdb to about 2021). What the time point label conveys for this sample: healthy volunteer bleed at 2 weeks. Total RNA was extracted from unfractionated whole blood collected in Tempus Blood RNA tubes. The library was built by means of RACE. The instrument given in TCRdb is NextSeq 500. TCRdb reprocessed the public reads (quality trimming at Q25 with fastp, clone calling with MiXCR) and kept in-frame beta chains. Rows are combined by CDR3 protein, so each entry shows the most common genes and DNA. The sample data list approximately 90,000 distinct CDR3 sequences, and about 8.8% of these were observed just once. 2.5% to 3% of the sample is in the top ten clones. The sample was whole blood. All receptors derive from a female donor in good health. Some clones in this sample may be carry-over from other donors' samples.

This clonotype has a handful of counts. The chain links TRBV7-2 to TRBJ1-5; possible D gene TRBD1, 6 bases. Trimming removed 3 bases at V and 3 bases at J, with 12 bases between. Germline loops: CDR1 SGHTA, CDR2 FQGNSA. The length of the CDR3 is 15 residues. Written as DNA, the CDR3 is TGTGCCAGCAGCTTGAGGGGGGGACCCAATCAGCCCCAGCATTTT. Its protein is CASSLRGGPNQPQHF.

This clonotype occurred many times. This chain connects TRBV20-1 to TRBJ2-4; D uncertain. V gave up 3 bases and J gave up 8 bases, with 14 bases separating them. There are 13 residues in the CDR3. Looked up from germline, CDR1 is DFQATT and CDR2 is SNEGSKA (reference sequence). This chain's CDR3 is CSASDMDPHIQYF. DNA of the CDR3: TGCAGTGCTAGTGATATGGACCCCCACATTCAGTACTTC.

In this sample, this clonotype turned up a few times. The V gene is TRBV28, the J gene TRBJ1-2; a possible D gene is TRBD1 (5 bases). The germline CDR1 and CDR2 sequences are MDHEN and SYDVKM. Trimming cost V 5 bases and J 5 bases, with 15 bases left between them. The CDR3 spans 14 residues. The DNA for the CDR3 is TGTGCCAGCAGTCAGGGTGAAGGGGTATATGGCTACACCTTC. It yields the protein CASSQGEGVYGYTF.

There are many counts of this clonotype. The genes are TRBV6-6 and TRBJ2-7; D may match TRBD1 or TRBD2 (5 bases each). V lost 2 bases and J lost 3, with 11 bases in between. CDR1 and CDR2 from the germline V gene are MNHNY and SVGAGI (reference sequence). The CDR3 contains 14 residues. CDR3 loop: CASSYTGTIYEQYF. CDR3 in DNA: TGTGCCAGCAGTTACACCGGGACCATCTACGAGCAGTACTTC.

The sample holds many counts of this clonotype. The chain couples TRBV13 to TRBJ1-1; TRBD1 might be the D (6 bases). There are 12 residues in the CDR3. Trimming pared 5 bases from V and 4 bases from J, leaving 8 bases between. Germline assignment: CDR1 PRHDT and CDR2 FYEKMQ (reference sequence). CDR3 region: CASSQGGTEAFF. As DNA, the CDR3 is TGTGCCAGCAGCCAAGGGGGCACTGAAGCTTTCTTT.

This clonotype came up many times. The chain combines TRBV5-1 with TRBJ2-7; D might be TRBD1 (6 bases). Germline V gene data show CDR1 as SGHRS and CDR2 as YFSETQ. The V end was cut by 5 bases, the J end by 0 bases, with 6 bases between. This CDR3 comprises 12 residues. The DNA of the CDR3 is TGCGCCAGCAGGGACAGCTCCTACGAGCAGTACTTC. Translated, it gives CASRDSSYEQYF.

DNA of the CDR3: TGCAGCGTTGAACAGGGAGTAGGGAACACTGAAGCTTTCTTT. This codes for CSVEQGVGNTEAFF. This chain connects TRBV29-1 to TRBJ1-1; TRBD1 is a possible D gene (5 bases). The CDR3 is 14 amino acids. Germline loops: CDR1 SQVTM, CDR2 ANQGSEA. The V gene lost 2 bases and the J gene lost 1 base, with 11 bases spanning the gap.

This clonotype was found many times. The chain links TRBV28 to TRBJ1-4, with D maybe TRBD1 (6 bases). V gave up 2 bases and J gave up 6 bases, with 16 bases separating them. CDR3 length: 16 amino acids. Germline V lookup: CDR1 MDHEN, CDR2 SYDVKM. The CDR3, as DNA: TGTGCCAGCAGTTTAGTAGTAGGCAGGGGTGATGAAAAACTGTTTTTT. This codes for CASSLVVGRGDEKLFF. The whole variable domain, remainder taken from reference TRBV28 and TRBJ1-4, is DVKVTQSSRYLVKRTGEKVFLECVQDMDHENMFWYRQDPGLGLRLIYFSYDVKMKEKGDIPEGYSVSREKKERFSLILESASTNQTSMYLCASSLVVGRGDEKLFFGSGTQLSVL.

The J gene is TRBJ2-1, the V gene TRBV20-1; TRBD1 aligns across 12 bases. Trimming cost V 4 bases and J 7 bases; bases outside gene matches: 17. Germline assignment: CDR1 DFQATT and CDR2 SNEGSKA (reference sequence). The CDR3 runs to 18 residues. CDR3 sequence (DNA): TGCAGTGCTACCCCCCGGGACAGGGGGCGCGGAGGATGGAATGAGCAGTTCTTC. It codes for CSATPRDRGRGGWNEQFF.

This clonotype was counted at least ten times. The chain uses TRBV28 and TRBJ2-6; D call uncertain. V lost 5 bases and J 0 bases, leaving 17 bases between the germline ends. The CDR3 loop spans 18 amino acids. The germline V gene has CDR1 MDHEN and CDR2 SYDVKM. The CDR3 region has the DNA TGTGCCAGCAGTGGCGACTCGCGCTTCCTCTCTGGGGCCAACGTCCTGACTTTC. Its translation is CASSGDSRFLSGANVLTF.

This clonotype was observed many times. The chain has TRBV24-1 and TRBJ2-1, with no clear D. V was clipped by 6 bases and J by 9 bases, with 17 bases between them. The V gene's germline CDR1 is KGHDR and CDR2 SFDVKD. This CDR3 comprises 14 residues. The DNA of the CDR3 is TGTGCCACCAGTACTAATCGGAAACGAGGTGAGCAGTTCTTC. Translation gives CATSTNRKRGEQFF.

The chain employs TRBV30 and TRBJ1-5; D remains unclear. V was trimmed by 0 bases and J by 1 base, leaving 10 bases between them. The germline V gene encodes CDR1 GTSNPN and CDR2 SVGIG (reference sequence). The CDR3 totals 15 residues. For the CDR3, the DNA is TGTGCCTGGAGTGTACCGGGGAAGAGCAATCAGCCCCAGCATTTT. Translated: CAWSVPGKSNQPQHF. The full variable domain, rest sourced from reference TRBV30 and TRBJ1-5, is SQTIHQWPATLVQPVGSPLSLECTVEGTSNPNLYWYRQAAGRGLQLLFYSVGIGQISSEVPQNLSASRPQDRQFILSSKKLLLSDSGFYLCAWSVPGKSNQPQHFGDGTRLSIL.

This clonotype was observed many times. The chain has TRBV7-6 and TRBJ2-3; D perhaps matches TRBD2 (5 bases). The germline CDR1 and CDR2 sequences are SGHVS and FNYEAQ. The CDR3 sequence is 13 residues long. Trimming cost V 4 bases and J 2 bases, with 7 bases left between them. CDR3: CASSSRDTDTQYF. In nucleotides, the CDR3 is TGTGCCAGCAGCTCCCGGGACACAGATACGCAGTATTTT.

The V call is TRBV2, the J call TRBJ2-7, with 9 bases aligning to TRBD1. V lost 4 bases to trimming and J lost 4 bases; unmatched junction nucleotides: 8. This CDR3 contains 15 residues. Germline loops: CDR1 SNHLY, CDR2 FYNNEI. This chain's CDR3 is CASSGNRGLVYEQYF. The CDR3 nucleotides are TGTGCCAGCAGTGGAAACAGGGGGCTGGTGTACGAGCAGTACTTC.

The chain has TRBV30 and TRBJ2-6; D is possibly TRBD2 (5 bases). V was shortened by 2 bases and J by 5 bases, with 10 bases between the two germline ends. The CDR3 length is 14 residues. From germline, CDR1 is GTSNPN and CDR2 SVGIG (reference sequence). The CDR3 nucleotides are TGTGCCTGGAGTAACGGGATGAGGGCCAACGTCCTGACTTTC. It yields the protein CAWSNGMRANVLTF.

This rearrangement joins TRBV7-6 to TRBJ1-5; D is possibly TRBD1 (6 bases). The CDR3 is made up of 17 amino acids. Trimming cost V 2 bases and J 7 bases, with 21 bases left between them. Germline CDR1 reads SGHVS; CDR2 reads FNYEAQ. CDR3 sequence reads: CASSLWPGEQEGQPQHF. DNA for the CDR3: TGTGCCAGCAGCTTATGGCCAGGGGAACAGGAGGGACAGCCCCAGCATTTT.

This clonotype was seen only a few times. The chain carries TRBV5-6 and TRBJ1-6, with TRBD1 matching 7 bases. Germline CDR1 and CDR2: SGHDT and YYEEEE. V trimming: 6 bases; J trimming: 4 bases; junction bases outside the gene matches: 7. The CDR3 totals 15 residues. The CDR3 loop reads CASTSGTAYNSPLHF. CDR3 DNA sequence: TGTGCCAGCACCTCCGGGACAGCGTATAATTCACCCCTCCACTTT.

This clonotype was detected a few times. The J gene is TRBJ1-1, the V gene TRBV12-3 or TRBV12-4; D is undetermined. CDR3 size: 13 residues. V was pared by 4 bases and J by 10 bases, with 16 bases between. This CDR3 reads CASSSSSGLGAFF. The CDR3 DNA is TGTGCCAGCAGTTCGTCATCTGGACTGGGAGCTTTCTTT.

This clonotype was picked up a small number of times. The rearrangement joins TRBV13 to TRBJ2-7, with TRBD2 identical over 14 bases. The CDR3 has 16 amino acids. Germline V gene sequence: CDR1 PRHDT, CDR2 FYEKMQ (reference sequence). V lost 4 bases and J lost 4; bases outside the gene matches: 6. This chain's CDR3 is CASSSGLAGGTYEQYF. The CDR3 DNA sequence: TGTGCCAGCAGCTCAGGACTAGCGGGAGGAACGTACGAGCAGTACTTC.

The chain employs TRBV5-1 and TRBJ2-1, with 9 nucleotides matching TRBD2. Unmatched junction bases numbered 5, after V lost 0 bases and J lost 4 bases. This CDR3 has 16 residues. Germline assignment: CDR1 SGHRS and CDR2 YFSETQ. The CDR3 DNA is TGCGCCAGCAGCTTGGATTGGCGGGAGGGATACAATGAGCAGTTCTTC. It encodes CASSLDWREGYNEQFF.